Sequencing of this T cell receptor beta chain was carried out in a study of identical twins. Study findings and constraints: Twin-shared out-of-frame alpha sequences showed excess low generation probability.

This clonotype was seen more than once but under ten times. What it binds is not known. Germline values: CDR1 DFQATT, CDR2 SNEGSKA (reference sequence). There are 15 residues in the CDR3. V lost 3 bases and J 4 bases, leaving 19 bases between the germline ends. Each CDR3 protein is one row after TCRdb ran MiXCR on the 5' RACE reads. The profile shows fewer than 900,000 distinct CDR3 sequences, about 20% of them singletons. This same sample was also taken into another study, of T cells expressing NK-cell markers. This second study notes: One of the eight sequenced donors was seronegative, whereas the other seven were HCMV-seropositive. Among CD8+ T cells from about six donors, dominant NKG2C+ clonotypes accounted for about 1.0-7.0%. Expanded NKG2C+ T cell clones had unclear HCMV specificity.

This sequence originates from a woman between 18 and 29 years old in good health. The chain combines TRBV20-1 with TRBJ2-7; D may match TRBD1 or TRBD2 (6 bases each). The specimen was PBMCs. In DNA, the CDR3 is TGCAGTGCTAGTAATCTGGGGGGAGACAGGTACGAGCAGTACTTC. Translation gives CSASNLGGDRYEQYF.